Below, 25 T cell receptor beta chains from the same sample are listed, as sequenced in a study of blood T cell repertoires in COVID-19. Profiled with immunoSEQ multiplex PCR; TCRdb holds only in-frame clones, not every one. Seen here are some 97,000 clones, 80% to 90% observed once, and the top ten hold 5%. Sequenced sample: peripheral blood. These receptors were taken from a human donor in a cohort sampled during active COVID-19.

The CDR3 DNA is TGCGCCAGCAGCTCGGAGGGGAGGGGAGAGACCCAGTACTTC. Translated: CASSSEGRGETQYF. This chain connects TRBV5-1 to TRBJ2-5; 7 nucleotides agree with TRBD2. Germline V lookup: CDR1 SGHRS, CDR2 YFSETQ. Trimming cost V 3 bases and J 4 bases; bases outside gene matches: 6. This CDR3 contains 14 residues.

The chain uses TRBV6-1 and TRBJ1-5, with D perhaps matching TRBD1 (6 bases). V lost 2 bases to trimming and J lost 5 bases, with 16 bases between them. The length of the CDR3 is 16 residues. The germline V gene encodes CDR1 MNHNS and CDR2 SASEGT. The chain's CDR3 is CASSENGWQGYQPQHF. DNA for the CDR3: TGTGCCAGCAGTGAAAATGGTTGGCAGGGGTATCAGCCCCAGCATTTT.

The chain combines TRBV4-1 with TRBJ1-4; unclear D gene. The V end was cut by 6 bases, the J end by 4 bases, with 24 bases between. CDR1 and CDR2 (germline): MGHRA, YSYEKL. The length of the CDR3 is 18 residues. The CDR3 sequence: CASRHKPPERTGNEKLFF. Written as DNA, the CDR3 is TGCGCCAGCAGGCACAAGCCCCCCGAGCGCACTGGTAATGAAAAACTGTTTTTT.

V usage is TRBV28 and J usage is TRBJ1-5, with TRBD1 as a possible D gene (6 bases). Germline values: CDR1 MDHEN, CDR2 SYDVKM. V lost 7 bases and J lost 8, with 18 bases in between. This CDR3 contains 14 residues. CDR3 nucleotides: TGTGCCAGCATTAATACAGGGATGGTAGAGCCCCAGCATTTT. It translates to CASINTGMVEPQHF.

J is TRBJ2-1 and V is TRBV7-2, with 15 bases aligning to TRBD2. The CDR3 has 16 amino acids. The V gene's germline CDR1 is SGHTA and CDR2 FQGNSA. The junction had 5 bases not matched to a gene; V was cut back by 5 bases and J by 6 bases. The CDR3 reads CASSSLGLAGGNEQFF. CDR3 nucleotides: TGTGCCAGCAGCAGCCTGGGACTAGCGGGAGGCAATGAGCAGTTCTTC.

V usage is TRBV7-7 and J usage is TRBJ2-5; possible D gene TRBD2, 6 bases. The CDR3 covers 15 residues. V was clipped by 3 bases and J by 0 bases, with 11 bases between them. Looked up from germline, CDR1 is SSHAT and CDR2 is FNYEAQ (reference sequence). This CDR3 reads CASSLGLLYQETQYF. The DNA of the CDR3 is TGTGCCAGCAGCTTGGGACTCTTGTACCAAGAGACCCAGTACTTC.

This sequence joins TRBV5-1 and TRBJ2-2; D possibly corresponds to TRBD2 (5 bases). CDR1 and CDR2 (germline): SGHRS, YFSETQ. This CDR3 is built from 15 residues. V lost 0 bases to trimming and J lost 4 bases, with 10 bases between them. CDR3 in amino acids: CASSLAGEGTGELFF. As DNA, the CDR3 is TGCGCCAGCAGCTTGGCCGGCGAGGGCACCGGGGAGCTGTTTTTT. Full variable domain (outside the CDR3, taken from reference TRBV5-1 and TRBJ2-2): KAGVTQTPRYLIKTRGQQVTLSCSPISGHRSVSWYQQTPGQGLQFLFEYFSETQRNKGNFPGRFSGRQFSNSRSEMNVSTLELGDSALYLCASSLAGEGTGELFFGEGSRLTVL.

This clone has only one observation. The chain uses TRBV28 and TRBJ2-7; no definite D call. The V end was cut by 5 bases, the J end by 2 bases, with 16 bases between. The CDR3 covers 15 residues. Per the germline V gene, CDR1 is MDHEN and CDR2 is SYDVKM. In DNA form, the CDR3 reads TGTGCCAGCAGTACTGGGCAGCTTAGTACCTACGAGCAGTACTTC. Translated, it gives CASSTGQLSTYEQYF.

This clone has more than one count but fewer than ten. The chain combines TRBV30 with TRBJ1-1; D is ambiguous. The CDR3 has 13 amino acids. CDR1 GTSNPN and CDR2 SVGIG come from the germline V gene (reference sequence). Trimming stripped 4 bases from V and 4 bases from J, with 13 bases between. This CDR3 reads CAWTRGLSTEAFF. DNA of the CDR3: TGTGCCTGGACCAGAGGACTGAGCACTGAAGCTTTCTTT.

CDR3 DNA: TGTGCCAGCAGCTTCCAGACAGGGGTCACTGAAGCTTTCTTT. As protein: CASSFQTGVTEAFF. The chain couples TRBV7-8 to TRBJ1-1, with TRBD1 identical over 8 bases. V trimming: 3 bases; J trimming: 4 bases; junction bases outside the gene matches: 4. Germline V gives CDR1 SGHVS, CDR2 FQNEAQ. This CDR3 has 14 amino acids.

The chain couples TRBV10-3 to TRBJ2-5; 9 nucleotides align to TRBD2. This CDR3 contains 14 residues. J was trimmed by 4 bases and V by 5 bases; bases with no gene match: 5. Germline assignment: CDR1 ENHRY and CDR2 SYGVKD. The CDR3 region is CAISQTSGGETQYF. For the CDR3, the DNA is TGTGCCATCAGTCAGACTAGCGGTGGAGAGACCCAGTACTTC.

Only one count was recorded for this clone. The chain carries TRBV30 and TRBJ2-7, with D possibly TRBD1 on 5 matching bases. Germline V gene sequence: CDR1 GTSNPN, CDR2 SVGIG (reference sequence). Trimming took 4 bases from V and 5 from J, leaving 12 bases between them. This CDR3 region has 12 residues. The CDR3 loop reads CAWTAGSHEQYF. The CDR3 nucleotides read TGTGCCTGGACCGCAGGGTCCCACGAGCAGTACTTC.

CDR3 loop: CASSAGHTNTEAFF. The CDR3 DNA sequence: TGTGCCAGCTCCGCGGGTCACACGAACACTGAAGCTTTCTTT. This sequence joins TRBV18 and TRBJ1-1, with D unclear. Germline V gene data show CDR1 as KGHSH and CDR2 as LQKENI. The CDR3 sequence is 14 residues long. V was pared by 6 bases and J by 1 base, with 12 bases between.

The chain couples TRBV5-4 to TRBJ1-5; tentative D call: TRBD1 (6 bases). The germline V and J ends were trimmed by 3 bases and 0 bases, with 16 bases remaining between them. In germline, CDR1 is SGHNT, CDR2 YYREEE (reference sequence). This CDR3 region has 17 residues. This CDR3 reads CASSSLKGGNSNQPQHF. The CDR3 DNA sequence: TGTGCCAGCAGCTCCCTGAAGGGGGGGAATAGCAATCAGCCCCAGCATTTT.

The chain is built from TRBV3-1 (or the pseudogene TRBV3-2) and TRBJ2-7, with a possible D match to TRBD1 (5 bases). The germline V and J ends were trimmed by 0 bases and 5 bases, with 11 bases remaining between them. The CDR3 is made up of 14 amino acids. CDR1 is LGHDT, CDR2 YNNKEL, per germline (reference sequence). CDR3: CASSQDRVRDEQYF. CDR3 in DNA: TGTGCCAGCAGCCAAGATAGGGTCAGGGACGAGCAGTACTTC.

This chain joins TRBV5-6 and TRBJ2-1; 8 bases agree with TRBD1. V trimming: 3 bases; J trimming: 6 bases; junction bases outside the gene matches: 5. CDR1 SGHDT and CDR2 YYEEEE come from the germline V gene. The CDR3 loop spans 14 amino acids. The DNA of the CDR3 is TGTGCCAGCAGCTCCGGACAGGGCGTCAATGAGCAGTTCTTC. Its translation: CASSSGQGVNEQFF. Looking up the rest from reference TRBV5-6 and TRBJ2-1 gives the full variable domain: DAGVTQSPTHLIKTRGQQVTLRCSPKSGHDTVSWYQQALGQGPQFIFQYYEEEERQRGNFPDRFSGHQFPNYSSELNVNALLLGDSALYLCASSSGQGVNEQFFGPGTRLTVL.

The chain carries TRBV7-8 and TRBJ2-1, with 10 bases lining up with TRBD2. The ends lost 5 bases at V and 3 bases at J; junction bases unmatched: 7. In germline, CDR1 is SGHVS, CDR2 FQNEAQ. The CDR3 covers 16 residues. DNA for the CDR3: TGTGCCAGCAGCCTACCCCTAGCGGGAGTCTACAATGAGCAGTTCTTC. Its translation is CASSLPLAGVYNEQFF.

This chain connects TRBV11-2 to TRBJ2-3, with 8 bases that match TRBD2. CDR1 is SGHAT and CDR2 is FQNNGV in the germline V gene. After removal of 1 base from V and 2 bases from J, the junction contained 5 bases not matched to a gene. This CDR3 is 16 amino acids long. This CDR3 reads CASSLVAGGLTDTQYF. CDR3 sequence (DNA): TGTGCCAGCAGCTTAGTTGCGGGAGGCCTCACAGATACGCAGTATTTT.

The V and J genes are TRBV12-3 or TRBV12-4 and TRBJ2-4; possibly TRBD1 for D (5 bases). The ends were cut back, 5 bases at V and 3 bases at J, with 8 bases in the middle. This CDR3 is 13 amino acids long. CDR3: CASSQGYKNIQYF. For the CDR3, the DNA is TGTGCCAGCAGTCAGGGATACAAAAACATTCAGTACTTC.

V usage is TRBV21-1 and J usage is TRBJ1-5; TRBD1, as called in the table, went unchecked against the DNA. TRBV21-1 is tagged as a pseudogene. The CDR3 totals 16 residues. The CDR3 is CASSKAADWGHQPQHF. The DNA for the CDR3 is TGTGCCAGCAGCAAAGCCGCCGATTGGGGGCATCAGCCCCAGCATTTT.

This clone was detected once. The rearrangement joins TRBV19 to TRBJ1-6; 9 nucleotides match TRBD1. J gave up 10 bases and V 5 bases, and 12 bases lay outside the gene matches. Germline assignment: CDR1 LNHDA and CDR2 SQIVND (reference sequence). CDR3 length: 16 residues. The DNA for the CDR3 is TGTGCCAGTAGTGTACATCCGGGACAGGGTCCGTCACCCCTCCACTTT. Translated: CASSVHPGQGPSPLHF.

The CDR3 nucleotides read TGTGCCAGTAGTGGCCTCCGGGAGGAGCAGTTCTTC. This sequence encodes CASSGLREEQFF. V usage is TRBV19 and J usage is TRBJ2-1; possibly TRBD2 for D (6 bases). The V end was cut by 5 bases, the J end by 10 bases, with 12 bases between. CDR1 and CDR2 from the germline V gene are LNHDA and SQIVND (reference sequence). This CDR3 has 12 amino acids.

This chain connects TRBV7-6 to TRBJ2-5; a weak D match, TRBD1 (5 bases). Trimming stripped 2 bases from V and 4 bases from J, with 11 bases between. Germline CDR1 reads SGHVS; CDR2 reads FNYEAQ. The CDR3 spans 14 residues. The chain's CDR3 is CASSLKVQGETQYF. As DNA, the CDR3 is TGTGCCAGCAGCTTAAAGGTCCAGGGAGAGACCCAGTACTTC.

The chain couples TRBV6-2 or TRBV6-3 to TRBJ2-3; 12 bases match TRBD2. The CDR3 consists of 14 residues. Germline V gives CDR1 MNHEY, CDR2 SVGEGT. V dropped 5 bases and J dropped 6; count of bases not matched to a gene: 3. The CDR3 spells CASSKTSGRDTQYF. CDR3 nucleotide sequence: TGTGCCAGCAGTAAAACTAGCGGGAGGGATACGCAGTATTTT.

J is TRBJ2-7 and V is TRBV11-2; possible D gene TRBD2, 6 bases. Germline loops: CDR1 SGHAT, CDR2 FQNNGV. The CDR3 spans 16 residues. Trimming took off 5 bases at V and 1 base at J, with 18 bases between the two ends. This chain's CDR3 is CASSQPGTGVSYEQYF. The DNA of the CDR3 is TGTGCCAGCAGCCAACCCGGGACTGGGGTTTCCTACGAGCAGTACTTC.